This T cell receptor (beta chain) was sequenced in a study of blood T cell repertoires in COVID-19. Study overall: The origin of the acute and convalescent COVID-19 samples was the United States, Italy and Spain.

The germline V gene has CDR1 LGHNT and CDR2 FRNRAP. With V trimmed by 1 base and J by 3 bases, 1 base remained unmatched. This CDR3 comprises 14 residues. About this clone itself: Other DNA sequences in the same sample also yield this CDR3.

Assay: immunoSEQ multiplex PCR; the TCRdb copy retains only in-frame clones and omits some. The sample has fewer than 500,000 clones, approximately 90% seen once. In Seattle, patients joined the study during active infection and were tracked longitudinally. The sample comprised peripheral blood. The receptor's source is a man aged 18 to 29 with COVID-19, enrolled during active disease. This chain uses TRBV12-5 with TRBJ2-3, with TRBD1 matching over 7 bases. CDR3 region: CASGLGQGTDTQYF. The CDR3 region has the DNA TGTGCTAGTGGTTTGGGACAGGGAACAGATACGCAGTATTTT.